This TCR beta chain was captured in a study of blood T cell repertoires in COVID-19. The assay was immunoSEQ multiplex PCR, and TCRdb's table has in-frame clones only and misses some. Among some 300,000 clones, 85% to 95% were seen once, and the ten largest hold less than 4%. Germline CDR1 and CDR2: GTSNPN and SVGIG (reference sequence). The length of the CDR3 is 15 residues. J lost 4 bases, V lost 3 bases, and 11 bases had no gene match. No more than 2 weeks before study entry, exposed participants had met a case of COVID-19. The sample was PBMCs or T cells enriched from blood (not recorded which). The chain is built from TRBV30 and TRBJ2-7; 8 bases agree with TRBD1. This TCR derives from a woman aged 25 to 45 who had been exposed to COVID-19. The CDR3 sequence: CAWRGDRRHLYEQYF. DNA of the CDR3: TGTGCCTGGAGAGGGGACAGGCGCCACCTGTACGAGCAGTACTTC.